Below are 24 T cell receptor beta chains sequenced from a single sample in a study of human CD8 memory T cell subsets. UMI-labeled 5' RACE generated the TCR beta libraries. TCRdb re-called the 5' RACE reads; one entry per CDR3 protein, DNA not given. In all, the sample yields 5,500 to 9,000 distinct CDR3 sequences. The sample comprised CD8+ T cells from PBMCs. The receptor set was obtained from a human donor in good health.

Considering frequency, this clonotype is large. This sequence joins TRBV4-1 and TRBJ1-1. The CDR3 contains 14 residues. Looked up from germline, CDR1 is MGHRA and CDR2 is YSYEKL. CDR3 sequence: CASSQEAGNTEAFF.

The chain has TRBV6-1 and TRBJ2-7; TCRdb's D call, TRBD2, is unchecked because there is no DNA. The V gene's germline CDR1 is MNHNS and CDR2 SASEGT. This CDR3 contains 12 residues. CDR3 residues: CASEGLGDEQYF.

V usage is TRBV6-2 or TRBV6-3 and J usage is TRBJ2-2. The length of the CDR3 is 12 residues. CDR1 is MNHEY, CDR2 SVGEGT, per germline. The CDR3 sequence is CASSYPAGELFF.

The chain combines TRBV5-5 with TRBJ1-2. This CDR3 has 11 amino acids. The germline gives CDR1 SGHKS, CDR2 YYEKEE (reference sequence). CDR3 residues: CASSVGTGYTF.

This clonotype is deemed medium-sized (0.01 to 0.1%) by its frequency. The chain is built from TRBV5-1 and TRBJ1-1; the TCRdb call, TRBD1, lacks DNA for checking. The CDR3 spans 17 residues. Looked up from germline, CDR1 is SGHRS and CDR2 is YFSETQ. CDR3 residues: CASSLVGTGRSDTEAFF.

The CDR3 reads CASSPGAGGAYEQFF. The genes are TRBV3-1 and TRBJ2-1; TCRdb proposes TRBD1, but this gene call is untestable without DNA. CDR3 length equals 15 residues. CDR1 and CDR2 (germline): LGHDT, YNNKEL (reference sequence).

The chain has TRBV29-1 and TRBJ1-2; TCRdb designates TRBD1, a call that cannot be tested without DNA. In germline, CDR1 is SQVTM, CDR2 ANQGSEA. The CDR3 is made up of 13 amino acids. The CDR3 sequence is CSVDRGTNYGYTF.

This clonotype ranks as medium-sized (0.01 to 0.1%) in terms of frequency. The chain employs TRBV5-1 and TRBJ2-7; TCRdb outputs TRBD2, but without DNA this stays unchecked. CDR1 is SGHRS and CDR2 is YFSETQ in the germline V gene. The CDR3 is made up of 13 amino acids. This chain's CDR3 is CASSLDGGVEQYF.

The chain couples TRBV28 to TRBJ2-1; the D call from TCRdb, TRBD2, cannot be confirmed without DNA. This CDR3 region has 15 residues. From germline, CDR1 is MDHEN and CDR2 SYDVKM. CDR3 in amino acids: CASSLPGLNYNEQFF. The whole variable domain, filled in from reference TRBV28 and TRBJ2-1, reads DVKVTQSSRYLVKRTGEKVFLECVQDMDHENMFWYRQDPGLGLRLIYFSYDVKMKEKGDIPEGYSVSREKKERFSLILESASTNQTSMYLCASSLPGLNYNEQFFGPGTRLTVL.

This sequence joins TRBV6-1 and TRBJ1-5; TCRdb gives TRBD1 as the D gene, but with no DNA this cannot be confirmed. Germline V gene sequence: CDR1 MNHNS, CDR2 SASEGT. The CDR3 runs to 15 residues. The CDR3 protein is CASSEAPGQNQPQHF.

Measured by frequency, this clonotype is medium-sized (0.01 to 0.1%). The chain uses TRBV7-9 and TRBJ1-3; with no DNA, the TCRdb D assignment of TRBD1 cannot be verified. This CDR3 has 18 residues. Per germline, CDR1 SEHNR and CDR2 FQNEAQ (reference sequence). The CDR3: CASSPNPQVYYSGNTIYF.

This clonotype is medium-sized (0.01 to 0.1%) by frequency. This chain links TRBV7-2 with TRBJ2-1. The germline CDR1 and CDR2 sequences are SGHTA and FQGNSA. The CDR3 covers 15 residues. CDR3 sequence: CASSLKQLTYNEQFF.

CDR3 sequence reads: CASSPTVGRGSSYEQYF. The chain couples TRBV7-9 to TRBJ2-7; TCRdb's D call, TRBD1, is unchecked because there is no DNA. The germline V gene encodes CDR1 SEHNR and CDR2 FQNEAQ (reference sequence). The CDR3 covers 17 residues.

The chain recombines TRBV4-2 with TRBJ2-4; TCRdb's D call, TRBD1, is unchecked because there is no DNA. The V gene's germline CDR1 is LGHNA and CDR2 YNFKEQ. This CDR3 region has 17 residues. CDR3 protein: CASSQEPVGETKNIQYF.

The CDR3 spells CASSQEWQGGTEAFF. V usage is TRBV4-1 and J usage is TRBJ1-1. CDR1 MGHRA and CDR2 YSYEKL come from the germline V gene. The CDR3 runs to 15 residues.

This clonotype is classed as large (0.1 to 1%) by frequency. The chain uses TRBV23-1 and TRBJ2-7; TCRdb picks TRBD1, but there is no DNA to check that call. TRBV23-1 has ORF status, its function being uncertain. CDR3 length: 13 residues. This chain's CDR3 is CASSQSSRHEQYF.

This chain links TRBV9 with TRBJ1-1; checking the TCRdb D call of TRBD1 is not possible without DNA. Germline assignment: CDR1 SGDLS and CDR2 YYNGEE. The CDR3 totals 12 residues. This CDR3 is CASSVAGGEAFF.

In terms of frequency, this clonotype is large. V usage is TRBV6-2 or TRBV6-3 and J usage is TRBJ1-6; the D call from TCRdb, TRBD1, cannot be confirmed without DNA. CDR1 and CDR2 (germline): MNHEY, SVGEGT. The CDR3 totals 16 residues. The CDR3 spells CASRNGQKTYNSPLHF.

The chain joins TRBV6-2 or TRBV6-3 to TRBJ2-1; TCRdb's D gene call, TRBD1, goes unchecked for lack of DNA. The CDR3 spans 13 residues. Germline V gene data show CDR1 as MNHEY and CDR2 as SVGEGT. The chain's CDR3 is CASDTGTPNEQFF.

This clonotype is deemed hyperexpanded by its frequency. The V gene is TRBV3-1, the J gene TRBJ2-1; without DNA, the TCRdb call of TRBD2 cannot be checked. Germline CDR1 reads LGHDT; CDR2 reads YNNKEL (reference sequence). This CDR3 contains 18 residues. The CDR3 sequence: CASSQEIQRDRPTNEQFF.

This rearrangement joins TRBV12-5 to TRBJ1-1; with no DNA, the TCRdb D assignment of TRBD1 cannot be verified. The CDR3 spans 14 residues. Germline CDR1 reads LGHNT; CDR2 reads FRNRAP. The CDR3 loop is CASGQTTGDWEAFF.

The genes are TRBV6-6 and TRBJ2-2; there is no DNA to check the TCRdb D call of TRBD1. The CDR3 is 15 amino acids. CDR1 is MNHNY and CDR2 is SVGAGI in the germline V gene (reference sequence). CDR3 loop: CASTAPGEYTGELFF.

This clonotype registers large by frequency. This chain uses TRBV15 with TRBJ2-1; no DNA is available, so the TRBD2 call from TCRdb remains unchecked. This CDR3 region has 15 residues. Germline-derived CDR1 and CDR2 are LNHNV and YYDKDF (reference sequence). Here the CDR3 reads CATSSRMGGMDEQFF.

V usage is TRBV7-8 and J usage is TRBJ1-2. Germline V CDR1 and CDR2: SGHVS, FQNEAQ. The CDR3 covers 14 residues. CDR3 residues: CASSLAMGTYGYTF. Variable domain in full (rest from reference TRBV7-8 and TRBJ1-2): GAGVSQSPRYKVAKRGQDVALRCDPISGHVSLFWYQQALGQGPEFLTYFQNEAQLDKSGLPSDRFFAERPEGSVSTLKIQRTQQEDSAVYLCASSLAMGTYGYTFGSGTRLTVV.